The rows below give T cell receptor beta chains drawn from one sample of a study of blood T cell repertoires in COVID-19. The repertoire was sequenced with immunoSEQ multiplex PCR; TCRdb's copy has only in-frame clones and lacks some. The table has more than 110,000 clones, almost 85% seen once. Sequencing input: peripheral blood. These receptors were obtained from a man between 50 and 59 years old with acute or convalescent COVID-19. CDR3s include the opening cysteine and the closing phenylalanine or tryptophan. Each record gives: J gene, D gene, V gene, clone size, CDR3 DNA, CDR3 protein. A D gene is named only where the DNA matches it firmly. Some rows mark clone size as missing; the rest say once, few, many or name a class of expanded clone.

j_call: TRBJ1-1; d_call: .; v_call: TRBV4-1; clone_size: few; cdr3_nt: TGCGCCAGCAGCCAGGCAGGGATGAACACTGAAGCTTTCTTT; cdr3_aa: CASSQAGMNTEAFF
j_call: TRBJ2-7; d_call: TRBD2; v_call: TRBV7-9; clone_size: once; cdr3_nt: TGTGCCAGCAGCTTTGGACTAGCGCGGGAGCAGTACTTC; cdr3_aa: CASSFGLAREQYF
j_call: TRBJ2-5; d_call: .; v_call: TRBV18; clone_size: .; cdr3_nt: TGTGCCAGCTCACCACCAAGCGACAGGGAGACCCAGTACTTC; cdr3_aa: CASSPPSDRETQYF
j_call: TRBJ2-1; d_call: .; v_call: TRBV6-2/TRBV6-3; clone_size: .; cdr3_nt: TGTGCCAGCGGCCGTCAGGGGACCGGGAAATACAATGAGCAGTTCTTC; cdr3_aa: CASGRQGTGKYNEQFF
j_call: TRBJ2-3; d_call: TRBD2; v_call: TRBV7-8; clone_size: .; cdr3_nt: TGTGCCAGCAGCTTAGGACTAGCGGCTAGCACAGATACGCAGTATTTT; cdr3_aa: CASSLGLAASTDTQYF
j_call: TRBJ2-1; d_call: .; v_call: TRBV5-1; clone_size: .; cdr3_nt: TGCGCCAGCAGCTCGGACGGAGGCTCCTACAATGAGCAGTTCTTC; cdr3_aa: CASSSDGGSYNEQFF
j_call: TRBJ2-5; d_call: .; v_call: TRBV7-9; clone_size: .; cdr3_nt: TGTGCCAGCAGCTTACAAGCGGGAGAGACCCAGTACTTC; cdr3_aa: CASSLQAGETQYF
j_call: TRBJ1-2; d_call: TRBD1; v_call: TRBV9; clone_size: .; cdr3_nt: TGTGCCAGCGGGAGGACAGGGGACGGCTATGGCTACACCTTC; cdr3_aa: CASGRTGDGYGYTF
j_call: TRBJ1-5; d_call: .; v_call: TRBV19; clone_size: .; cdr3_nt: TGTGCCAGTAGAGTAGGGGCGGGGGATAGCAATCAGCCCCAGCATTTT; cdr3_aa: CASRVGAGDSNQPQHF
j_call: TRBJ2-4; d_call: TRBD2; v_call: TRBV9; clone_size: .; cdr3_nt: TGTGCCAGCTCCTCTAAAGAAACCGGGACTAGGATGCCCCGGAGGTGTGAAAACATTCAGTACTTC; cdr3_aa: CASSSKETGTRMPRRCENIQYF
j_call: TRBJ2-1; d_call: TRBD1; v_call: TRBV5-6; clone_size: few; cdr3_nt: TGTGCCAGCAGCTTGGGGACAGGGGGCTGGAATGAGCAGTTCTTC; cdr3_aa: CASSLGTGGWNEQFF
j_call: TRBJ1-5; d_call: .; v_call: TRBV2; clone_size: .; cdr3_nt: TGTGCCAGCAGTGTACCAGGGGATAGCAATCAGCCCCAGCATTTT; cdr3_aa: CASSVPGDSNQPQHF
j_call: TRBJ2-5; d_call: .; v_call: TRBV5-1; clone_size: .; cdr3_nt: TGCGCCAGCAGCTTGTTTAGCGGAGAGACCCAGTACTTC; cdr3_aa: CASSLFSGETQYF
j_call: TRBJ2-2; d_call: .; v_call: TRBV12-3/TRBV12-4; clone_size: few; cdr3_nt: TGTGCCAGCACCAGGACTTCCCCCGGGGAGCTGTTTTTT; cdr3_aa: CASTRTSPGELFF
j_call: TRBJ2-2; d_call: .; v_call: TRBV3-1/TRBV3-2; clone_size: .; cdr3_nt: TGTGCCAGCAGCCAAGCAGAGGCCGGGGAGCTGTTTTTT; cdr3_aa: CASSQAEAGELFF
j_call: TRBJ2-7; d_call: TRBD1; v_call: TRBV11-2; clone_size: .; cdr3_nt: TGTGCCAGCAGCTTAGCCCCGGGACAGGGCTACGAGCAGTACTTC; cdr3_aa: CASSLAPGQGYEQYF
j_call: TRBJ2-7; d_call: .; v_call: TRBV23-1; clone_size: .; cdr3_nt: TGCGCCAGCAGTCCCCAACAGGAGTCAACCTCCTACGAGCAGTACTTC; cdr3_aa: CASSPQQESTSYEQYF
j_call: TRBJ2-7; d_call: TRBD1; v_call: TRBV18; clone_size: few; cdr3_nt: TGTGCCAGCTCATTTGGGGACAGTGATAAAAAGCAGTACTTC; cdr3_aa: CASSFGDSDKKQYF
j_call: TRBJ2-7; d_call: TRBD1; v_call: TRBV5-1; clone_size: .; cdr3_nt: TGCGCCAGCAGCTTACAGGGGGATTGGTACGAGCAGTACTTC; cdr3_aa: CASSLQGDWYEQYF
j_call: TRBJ1-1; d_call: .; v_call: TRBV4-2; clone_size: few; cdr3_nt: TGTGCCAGCACTGAAGGGACTTTGAACACTGAAGCTTTCTTT; cdr3_aa: CASTEGTLNTEAFF
j_call: TRBJ2-7; d_call: TRBD2; v_call: TRBV3-1/TRBV3-2; clone_size: .; cdr3_nt: TGTGCCAGCAGCTTCGTGACTAGCGGGGCCTCCGAGCAGTACTTC; cdr3_aa: CASSFVTSGASEQYF
j_call: TRBJ1-1; d_call: .; v_call: TRBV27; clone_size: .; cdr3_nt: TGTGCCAGCAGTTTATGGCAGGGCTCGAAAACTGAAGCTTTCTTT; cdr3_aa: CASSLWQGSKTEAFF
j_call: TRBJ2-5; d_call: .; v_call: TRBV5-4; clone_size: .; cdr3_nt: TGTGCCAGCAGCTTGAACGGGGGGCGGGAGACCCAGTACTTC; cdr3_aa: CASSLNGGRETQYF
j_call: TRBJ1-2; d_call: .; v_call: TRBV4-1; clone_size: .; cdr3_nt: TGCGCCAGCAGCCAAGATAGGGCGGGAGGAGCTGGCTACACCTTC; cdr3_aa: CASSQDRAGGAGYTF
j_call: TRBJ2-1; d_call: .; v_call: TRBV9; clone_size: .; cdr3_nt: TGTGCCAGCAGCCTGCTCGGCTCCTACAATGAGCAGTTCTTC; cdr3_aa: CASSLLGSYNEQFF
j_call: TRBJ1-2; d_call: TRBD1; v_call: TRBV7-2; clone_size: .; cdr3_nt: TGTGCCAGCAGCTTAGTAGGGACAGACCGCTACACCTTC; cdr3_aa: CASSLVGTDRYTF
j_call: TRBJ1-4; d_call: .; v_call: TRBV6-4; clone_size: few; cdr3_nt: TGTGCCAGCAGTCCTTCAGCAACTAATGAAAAACTGTTTTTT; cdr3_aa: CASSPSATNEKLFF
j_call: TRBJ1-5; d_call: .; v_call: TRBV19; clone_size: .; cdr3_nt: TGTGCCAGTAGTATATTTGGGCGGGACGGGGCCCAGCATTTT; cdr3_aa: CASSIFGRDGAQHF
j_call: TRBJ1-1; d_call: .; v_call: TRBV7-6; clone_size: .; cdr3_nt: TGTGCCAGCAGCTTAGCCGGCAGGGTGGGCATGAACACTGAAGCTTTCTTT; cdr3_aa: CASSLAGRVGMNTEAFF
j_call: TRBJ2-7; d_call: TRBD2; v_call: TRBV30; clone_size: .; cdr3_nt: TGTGCCTCGAAAGCCCAGGGAGGGAGGGAGCAGTACTTC; cdr3_aa: CASKAQGGREQYF
j_call: TRBJ2-2; d_call: .; v_call: TRBV6-5; clone_size: .; cdr3_nt: TGTGCCAGCACCGACTTTATTACCGGGGAGCTGTTTTTT; cdr3_aa: CASTDFITGELFF
j_call: TRBJ1-4; d_call: TRBD1; v_call: TRBV5-4; clone_size: once; cdr3_nt: TGTGCCAGCAGCTTGGGTCTTGGGACAGGGGAAGAAAAACTGTTTTTT; cdr3_aa: CASSLGLGTGEEKLFF
j_call: TRBJ1-4; d_call: TRBD1; v_call: TRBV18; clone_size: once; cdr3_nt: TGTGCCAGCTCACTAAAGACAGGGGTCGCTGAAAAACTGTTTTTT; cdr3_aa: CASSLKTGVAEKLFF
j_call: TRBJ2-1; d_call: TRBD2; v_call: TRBV10-1; clone_size: .; cdr3_nt: TGCGCCAGCAGTGAAGTTAGCGGGAGTGGCAATGAGCAGTTCTTC; cdr3_aa: CASSEVSGSGNEQFF
j_call: TRBJ1-6; d_call: .; v_call: TRBV4-2; clone_size: .; cdr3_nt: TGTGCCAGCAGCCCCATGAGTCCGTCTTTAGGGGTCCACTTT; cdr3_aa: CASSPMSPSLGVHF
j_call: TRBJ1-1; d_call: .; v_call: TRBV28; clone_size: few; cdr3_nt: TGTGCCAGCAGTTTAGGACAGGAAGCTTTCTTT; cdr3_aa: CASSLGQEAFF
j_call: TRBJ2-1; d_call: TRBD2; v_call: TRBV30; clone_size: .; cdr3_nt: TGTGCCTGGAGTAGACTAGCGGGAGGGTACAATGAGCAGTTCTTC; cdr3_aa: CAWSRLAGGYNEQFF
j_call: TRBJ1-4; d_call: TRBD1; v_call: TRBV3-1/TRBV3-2; clone_size: .; cdr3_nt: TGTGCCAGCAGCCCACAGGGGGCCGTAATTTCTGAAAAACTGTTTTTT; cdr3_aa: CASSPQGAVISEKLFF
j_call: TRBJ1-2; d_call: .; v_call: TRBV30; clone_size: .; cdr3_nt: TGTGCCTGGAGTTTGGGCGCCACTGGCTACACCTTC; cdr3_aa: CAWSLGATGYTF
j_call: TRBJ2-7; d_call: .; v_call: TRBV6-1; clone_size: .; cdr3_nt: TGTGCCAGCAGTGACGAGTGGACAAGGACGGAGTACGAGCAGTACTTC; cdr3_aa: CASSDEWTRTEYEQYF
j_call: TRBJ1-6; d_call: TRBD1; v_call: TRBV5-1; clone_size: few; cdr3_nt: TGCGCCAGCAGCCCCGGACAGGGCAATTCACCCCTCCACTTT; cdr3_aa: CASSPGQGNSPLHF